This TCR beta chain was obtained from a study of OX40 agonist ivuxolimab in advanced cancers. Study observations and caveats: Clones of CD4+ and CD8+ blood T cells grew by week 6 at doses of 0.1 to 3.0 mg/kg.

Trimming removed 5 bases from V and 9 bases from J, with 17 bases in between. Per germline, CDR1 SGHVS and CDR2 FQNEAQ. The CDR3 extends over 14 amino acids. TCRdb keeps only in-frame clones here, not all; method: immunoSEQ multiplex PCR. The sample comprises around 94,000 clones, around 85% of which are singletons, and less than 5% rests with the top ten. Regarding this clone: What it binds is not known.

The starting material was CD4+ or CD8+ T cells sorted from blood, obtained in a trial of the OX40 agonist ivuxolimab. The chain links TRBV7-8 to TRBJ1-5; the D is unclear. The source of this sequence is an adult with an advanced solid tumor such as melanoma, head and neck, liver or kidney cancer. The CDR3 region has the DNA TGTGCCAGCAGCCAGGCGGGTAGTTTATGGCCCCAGCATTTT. This translates into CASSQAGSLWPQHF.